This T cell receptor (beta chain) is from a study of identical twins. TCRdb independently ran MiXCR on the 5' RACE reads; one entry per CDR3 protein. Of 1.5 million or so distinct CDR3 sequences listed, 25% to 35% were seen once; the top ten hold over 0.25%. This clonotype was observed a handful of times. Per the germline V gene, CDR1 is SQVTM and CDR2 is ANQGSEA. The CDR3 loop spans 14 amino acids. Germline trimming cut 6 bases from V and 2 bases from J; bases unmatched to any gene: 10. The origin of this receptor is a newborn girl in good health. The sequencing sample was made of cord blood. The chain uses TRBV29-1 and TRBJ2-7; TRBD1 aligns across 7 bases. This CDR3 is CSVDTGVPTYEQYF. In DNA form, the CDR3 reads TGCAGCGTGGATACAGGGGTCCCCACCTACGAGCAGTACTTC.